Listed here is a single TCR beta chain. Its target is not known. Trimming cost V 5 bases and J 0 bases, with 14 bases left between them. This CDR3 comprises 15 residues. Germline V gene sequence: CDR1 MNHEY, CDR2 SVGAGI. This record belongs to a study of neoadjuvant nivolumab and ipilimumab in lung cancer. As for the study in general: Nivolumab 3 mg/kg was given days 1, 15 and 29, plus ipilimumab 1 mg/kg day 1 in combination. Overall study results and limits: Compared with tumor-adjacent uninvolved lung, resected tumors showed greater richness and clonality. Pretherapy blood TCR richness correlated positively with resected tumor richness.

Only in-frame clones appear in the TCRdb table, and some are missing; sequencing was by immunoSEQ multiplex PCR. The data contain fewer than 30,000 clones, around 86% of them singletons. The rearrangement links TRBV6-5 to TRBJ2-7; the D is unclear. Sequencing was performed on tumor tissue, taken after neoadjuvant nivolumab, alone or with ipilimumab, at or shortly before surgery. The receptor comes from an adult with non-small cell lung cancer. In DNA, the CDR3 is TGTGCCAGCAGTATAACCGGGTCCTACTCCTACGAGCAGTACTTC. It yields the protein CASSITGSYSYEQYF.